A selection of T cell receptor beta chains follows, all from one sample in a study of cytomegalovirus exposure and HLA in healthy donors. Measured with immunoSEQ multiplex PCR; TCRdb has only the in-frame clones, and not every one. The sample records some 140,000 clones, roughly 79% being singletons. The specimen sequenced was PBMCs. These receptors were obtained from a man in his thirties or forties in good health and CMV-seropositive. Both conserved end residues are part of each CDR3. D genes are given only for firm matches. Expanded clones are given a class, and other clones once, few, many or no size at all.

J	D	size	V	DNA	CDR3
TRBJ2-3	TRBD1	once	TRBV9	TGTGCCAGCAGCACAGGGGGCGGGTGGAGCACAGATACGCAGTATTTT	CASSTGGGWSTDTQYF
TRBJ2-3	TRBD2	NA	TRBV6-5	TGTGCCAGCAGCCGAGCGGGGGGCGGGACAGATACGCAGTATTTT	CASSRAGGGTDTQYF
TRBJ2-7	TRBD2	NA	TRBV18	TGTGCCAGCTCACCAGTGACTAGCGGGACCTACGAGCAGTACTTC	CASSPVTSGTYEQYF
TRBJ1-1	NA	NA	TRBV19	TGTGCCAGTAGTTACGGAGGGCAGGTACCTGAAGCTTTCTTT	CASSYGGQVPEAFF
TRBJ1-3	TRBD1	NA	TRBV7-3	TGTGCCAGCAGCTACGACAGGGGGGGCACCATATATTTT	CASSYDRGGTIYF
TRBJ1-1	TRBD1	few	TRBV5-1	TGCGCCAGCAGCCCACCCCGAGTCGGACAGGGGGCTTCTGACACTGAAGCTTTCTTT	CASSPPRVGQGASDTEAFF
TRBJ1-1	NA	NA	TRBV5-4	TGTGCCAGCAGCTTGGAAGGTTCGGGGGCTGAAGCTTTCTTT	CASSLEGSGAEAFF
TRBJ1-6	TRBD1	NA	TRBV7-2	TGTGCCAGCAGCTTAGGATGGGACAGGGGGTATAATTCACCCCTCCACTTT	CASSLGWDRGYNSPLHF
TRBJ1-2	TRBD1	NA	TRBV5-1	TGCGCCAGCAGCACCGGTGCGGCAGGGGGCTATGGCTACACCTTC	CASSTGAAGGYGYTF
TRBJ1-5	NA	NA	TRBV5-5	TGTGCCAGCACCCTCTTTCCAGGGCTAAATCAGCCCCAGCATTTT	CASTLFPGLNQPQHF
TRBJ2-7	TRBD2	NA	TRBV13	TGTGCCAGCAGCTTAGGCGCCAGCGGGAGGGTTCACTCCTACGAGCAGTACTTC	CASSLGASGRVHSYEQYF
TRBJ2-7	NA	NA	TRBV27	TGTGCCAGCAGTCCCGCCTACGAGCAGTACTTC	CASSPAYEQYF
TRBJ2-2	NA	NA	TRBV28	TGTGCCAGCAAACGGGGTACAGGGAGTGCAAACACCGGGGAGCTGTTTTTT	CASKRGTGSANTGELFF
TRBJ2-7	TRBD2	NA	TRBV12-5	TGTGCTAGTGGAAAACTAGCGGGGGTTTACGAGCAGTACTTC	CASGKLAGVYEQYF
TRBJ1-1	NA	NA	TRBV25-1	TGTGCCAGCAGTGCTGGACAGTTGAACACTGAAGCTTTCTTT	CASSAGQLNTEAFF
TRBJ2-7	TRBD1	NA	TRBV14	TGTGCCAGCAGCCCGCGACAGGGGGCCTACGAGCAGTACTTC	CASSPRQGAYEQYF
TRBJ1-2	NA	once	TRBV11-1	TGTGCCAGCAGCCGCGACGGAGCTAACTATGGCTACACCTTC	CASSRDGANYGYTF
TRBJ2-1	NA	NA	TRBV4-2	TGTGCCAGCAGCCCGGACTTGATCGGGCAGTTCTTC	CASSPDLIGQFF
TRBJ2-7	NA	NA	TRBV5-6	TGTGCCAGCAGCTTGGACAGGGTATTCTCCGAGCAGTACTTC	CASSLDRVFSEQYF
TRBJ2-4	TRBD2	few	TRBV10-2	TGCGCCAGCAGTGAGCGAATAGCGGGGGATCTAGCCAAAAACATTCAGTACTTC	CASSERIAGDLAKNIQYF
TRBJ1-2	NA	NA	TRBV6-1	TGTGCCAGCAGTGAAGCGGTCCCCGGGGGGCTAGTGTGGTATGGCTACACCTTC	CASSEAVPGGLVWYGYTF
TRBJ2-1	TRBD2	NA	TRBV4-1	TGCGCCAGCAGCCAACCGACTAGCGGGAGGTTCTATGAGCAGTTCTTC	CASSQPTSGRFYEQFF
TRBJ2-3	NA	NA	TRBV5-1	TGCGCCAGCAGCTTGGTTGGGCTAACTACAGATACGCAGTATTTT	CASSLVGLTTDTQYF
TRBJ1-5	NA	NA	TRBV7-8	TGTGCCAGCAGCCACAGTGAGGGTAGGCAGCCCCAGCATTTT	CASSHSEGRQPQHF
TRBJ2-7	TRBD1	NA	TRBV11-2	TGTGCCAGCAGCCTATACGGACAGGGAGGCTACGAGCAGTACTTC	CASSLYGQGGYEQYF
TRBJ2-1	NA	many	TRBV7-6	TGTGCCAGCAGCCCCACTATAGGCAATGAGCAGTTCTTC	CASSPTIGNEQFF
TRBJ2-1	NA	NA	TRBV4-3	TGCGCCAGCAGCCAAGTACTAAGCTCCTACAATGAGCAGTTCTTC	CASSQVLSSYNEQFF
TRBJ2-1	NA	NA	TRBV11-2	TGTGCCAGCAGCTTACTATTTAGCTCCTACAATGAGCAGTTCTTC	CASSLLFSSYNEQFF
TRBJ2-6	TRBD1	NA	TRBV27	TGTGCCAGCAGTTTCTCCCCAGGACAGGGGAGCTCTGGGGCCAACGTCCTGACTTTC	CASSFSPGQGSSGANVLTF
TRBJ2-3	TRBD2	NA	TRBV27	TGTGCCAGCAGTTCGCTAGCGGGAGCGCGCACAGATACGCAGTATTTT	CASSSLAGARTDTQYF
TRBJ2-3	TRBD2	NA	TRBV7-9	TGTGCCAGCAGCCCCCTCGGGGGGGGCTTATTCTCAGATACGCAGTATTTT	CASSPLGGGLFSDTQYF
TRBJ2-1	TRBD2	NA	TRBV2	TGTGCCAGCAGGTATCCGAAACTAGCGGGAGAAGGTGAGCAGTTCTTC	CASRYPKLAGEGEQFF
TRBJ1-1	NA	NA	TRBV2	TGTGCCAGCAGGGGGGAGGGTAACACTGAAGCTTTCTTT	CASRGEGNTEAFF
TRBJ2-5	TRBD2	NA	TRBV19	TGTGCCAGTAGTATTGGGAGCGGGGGGGCCGTGGAGACCCAGTACTTC	CASSIGSGGAVETQYF
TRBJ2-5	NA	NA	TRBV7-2	TGTGCCAGCACCCCTAGCGTTCAAGAGACCCAGTACTTC	CASTPSVQETQYF
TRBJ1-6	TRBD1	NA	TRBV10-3	TGTGCCATCAGTGCAACCGGGACAGGGGATTCACCCCTCCACTTT	CAISATGTGDSPLHF
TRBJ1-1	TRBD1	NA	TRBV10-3	TGTGCCATCAGTGTCGGCGGAAGGGACAGGCATTCTGGGACTGAAGCTTTCTTT	CAISVGGRDRHSGTEAFF
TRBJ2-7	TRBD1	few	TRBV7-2	TGTGCCAGCAGCTTAGGGGGGACAGGGGGCTACGAGCAGTACTTC	CASSLGGTGGYEQYF
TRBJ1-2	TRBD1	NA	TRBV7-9	TGTGCCAGCAGCATCGGACAGGGATTCGATGGCTACACCTTC	CASSIGQGFDGYTF
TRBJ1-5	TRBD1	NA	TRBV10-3	TGTGCCATCAGTCAGGGGGCTTCTAGCAATCAGCCCCAGCATTTT	CAISQGASSNQPQHF
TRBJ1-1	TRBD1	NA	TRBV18	TGTGCCAGCTCACGGCTGACAGGGAATACGTACACTGAAGCTTTCTTT	CASSRLTGNTYTEAFF
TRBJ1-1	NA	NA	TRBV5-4	TGTGCCAGCAGCTTGTTTGCAGGGGCCAACCCTTTCTTT	CASSLFAGANPFF
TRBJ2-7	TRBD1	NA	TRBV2	TGTGCCAGCAGTGAAGAGGGGGCGAGCTACTACGAGCAGTACTTC	CASSEEGASYYEQYF
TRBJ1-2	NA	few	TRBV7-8	TGTGCCAGCAGCTTAGTTAGATTACCTAATGGCTACACCTTC	CASSLVRLPNGYTF
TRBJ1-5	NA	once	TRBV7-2	TGTGCCAGCAGCTTAGGGGCCTTTAGCAATCAGCCCCAGCATTTT	CASSLGAFSNQPQHF